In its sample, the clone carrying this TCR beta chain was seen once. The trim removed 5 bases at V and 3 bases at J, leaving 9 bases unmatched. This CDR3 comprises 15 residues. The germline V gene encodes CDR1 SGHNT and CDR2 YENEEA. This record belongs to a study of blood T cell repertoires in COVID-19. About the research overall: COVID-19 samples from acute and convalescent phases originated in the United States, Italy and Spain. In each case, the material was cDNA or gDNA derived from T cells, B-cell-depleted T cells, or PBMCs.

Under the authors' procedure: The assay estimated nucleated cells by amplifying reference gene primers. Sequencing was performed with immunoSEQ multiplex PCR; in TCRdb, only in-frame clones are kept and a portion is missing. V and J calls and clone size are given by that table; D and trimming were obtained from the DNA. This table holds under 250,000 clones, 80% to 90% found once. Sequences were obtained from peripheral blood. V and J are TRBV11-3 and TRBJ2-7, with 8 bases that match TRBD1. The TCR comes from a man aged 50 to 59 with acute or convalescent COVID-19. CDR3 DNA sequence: TGTGCCAGCAGCATTATTCAGGGGGCCAGCTACGAGCAGTACTTC. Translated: CASSIIQGASYEQYF.